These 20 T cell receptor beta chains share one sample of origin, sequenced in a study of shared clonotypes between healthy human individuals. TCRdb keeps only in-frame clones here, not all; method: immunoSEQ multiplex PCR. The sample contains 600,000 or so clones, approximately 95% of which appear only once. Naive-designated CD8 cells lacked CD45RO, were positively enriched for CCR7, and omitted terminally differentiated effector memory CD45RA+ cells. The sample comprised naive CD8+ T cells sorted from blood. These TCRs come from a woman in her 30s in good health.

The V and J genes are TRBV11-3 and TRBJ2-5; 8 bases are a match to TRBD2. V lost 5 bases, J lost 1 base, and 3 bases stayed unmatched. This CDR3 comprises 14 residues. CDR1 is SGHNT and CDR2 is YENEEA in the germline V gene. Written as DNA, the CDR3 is TGTGCCAGCAGCAATGGGACTAGCCAAGAGACCCAGTACTTC. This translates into CASSNGTSQETQYF.

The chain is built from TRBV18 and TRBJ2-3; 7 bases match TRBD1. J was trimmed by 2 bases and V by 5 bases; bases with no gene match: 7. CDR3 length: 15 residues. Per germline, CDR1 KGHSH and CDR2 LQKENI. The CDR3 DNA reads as TGTGCCAGCTCATCCGACAGGGACCACACAGATACGCAGTATTTT. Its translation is CASSSDRDHTDTQYF.

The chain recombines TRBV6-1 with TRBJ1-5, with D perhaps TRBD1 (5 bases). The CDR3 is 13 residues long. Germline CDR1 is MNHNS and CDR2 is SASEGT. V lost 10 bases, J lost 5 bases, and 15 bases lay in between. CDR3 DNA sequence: TGTGCCACTGGGATCCTAGGGGATCAGCCCCAGCATTTT. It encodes CATGILGDQPQHF.

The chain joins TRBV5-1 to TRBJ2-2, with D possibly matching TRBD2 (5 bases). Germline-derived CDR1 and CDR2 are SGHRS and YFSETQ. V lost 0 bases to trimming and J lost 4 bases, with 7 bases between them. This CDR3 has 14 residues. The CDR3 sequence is CASSLVGVTGELFF. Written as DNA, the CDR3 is TGCGCCAGCAGCTTGGTCGGGGTCACCGGGGAGCTGTTTTTT.

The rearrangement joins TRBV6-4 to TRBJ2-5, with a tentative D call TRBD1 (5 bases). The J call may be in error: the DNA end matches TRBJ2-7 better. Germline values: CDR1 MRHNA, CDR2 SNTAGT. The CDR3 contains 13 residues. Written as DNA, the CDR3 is TGTGCCAGCCGAGGACAATCTGACTACGAGCAGTACTTC. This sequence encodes CASRGQSDYEQYF.

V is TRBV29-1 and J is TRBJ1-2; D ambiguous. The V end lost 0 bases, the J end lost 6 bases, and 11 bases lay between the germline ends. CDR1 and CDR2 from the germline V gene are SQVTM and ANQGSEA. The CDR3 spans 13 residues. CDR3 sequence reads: CSVEDVGLDGYTF. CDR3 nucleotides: TGCAGCGTTGAAGATGTTGGGCTGGATGGCTACACCTTC. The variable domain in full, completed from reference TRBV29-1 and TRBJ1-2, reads SAVISQKPSRDICQRGTSLTIQCQVDSQVTMMFWYRQQPGQSLTLIATANQGSEATYESGFVIDKFPISRPNLTFSTLTVSNMSPEDSSIYLCSVEDVGLDGYTFGSGTRLTVV.

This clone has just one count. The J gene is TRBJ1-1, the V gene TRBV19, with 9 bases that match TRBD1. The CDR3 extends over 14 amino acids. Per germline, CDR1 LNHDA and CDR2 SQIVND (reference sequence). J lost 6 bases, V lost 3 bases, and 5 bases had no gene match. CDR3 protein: CASSMWDRAPEAFF. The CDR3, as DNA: TGTGCCAGTAGTATGTGGGACAGGGCGCCTGAAGCTTTCTTT.

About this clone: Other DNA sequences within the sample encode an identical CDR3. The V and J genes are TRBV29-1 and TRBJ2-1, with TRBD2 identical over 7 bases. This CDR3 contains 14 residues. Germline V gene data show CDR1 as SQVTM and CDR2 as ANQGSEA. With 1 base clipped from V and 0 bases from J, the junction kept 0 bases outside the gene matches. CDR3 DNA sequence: TGCAGCGTTGAAGGCGGGAGCTCCTACAATGAGCAGTTCTTC. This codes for CSVEGGSSYNEQFF.

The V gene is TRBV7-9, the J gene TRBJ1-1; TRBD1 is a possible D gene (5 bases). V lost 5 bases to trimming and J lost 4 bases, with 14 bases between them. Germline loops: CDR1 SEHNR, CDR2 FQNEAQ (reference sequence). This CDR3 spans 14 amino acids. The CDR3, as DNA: TGTGCCAGCAGCGGGGGACTAAGGTTCACTGAAGCTTTCTTT. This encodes CASSGGLRFTEAFF.

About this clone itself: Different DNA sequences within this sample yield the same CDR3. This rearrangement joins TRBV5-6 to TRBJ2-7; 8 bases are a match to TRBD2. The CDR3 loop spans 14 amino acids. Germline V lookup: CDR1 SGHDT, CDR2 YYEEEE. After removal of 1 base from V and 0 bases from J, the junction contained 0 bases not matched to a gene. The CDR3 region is CASSLTSGSYEQYF. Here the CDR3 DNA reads TGTGCCAGCAGCTTGACTAGCGGCTCCTACGAGCAGTACTTC.

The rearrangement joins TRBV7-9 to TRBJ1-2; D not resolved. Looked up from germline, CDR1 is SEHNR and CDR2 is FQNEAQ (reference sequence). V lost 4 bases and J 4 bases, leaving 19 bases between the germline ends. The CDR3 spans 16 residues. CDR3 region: CASSYPETELTYGYTF. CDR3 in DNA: TGTGCCAGCAGCTACCCTGAGACGGAGCTAACCTATGGCTACACCTTC.

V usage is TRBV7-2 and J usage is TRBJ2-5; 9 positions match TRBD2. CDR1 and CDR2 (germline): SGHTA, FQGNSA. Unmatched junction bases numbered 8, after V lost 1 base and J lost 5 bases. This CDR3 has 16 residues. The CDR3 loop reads CASSLDLAGGTETQYF. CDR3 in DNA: TGTGCCAGCAGCTTAGATCTCGCGGGAGGGACGGAGACCCAGTACTTC.

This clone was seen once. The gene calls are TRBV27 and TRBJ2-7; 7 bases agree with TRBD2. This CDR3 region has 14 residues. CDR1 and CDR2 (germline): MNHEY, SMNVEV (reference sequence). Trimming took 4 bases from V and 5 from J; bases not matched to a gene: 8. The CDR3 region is CASSSAGAIDEQYF. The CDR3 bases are TGTGCCAGCAGTTCCGCGGGAGCAATTGACGAGCAGTACTTC.

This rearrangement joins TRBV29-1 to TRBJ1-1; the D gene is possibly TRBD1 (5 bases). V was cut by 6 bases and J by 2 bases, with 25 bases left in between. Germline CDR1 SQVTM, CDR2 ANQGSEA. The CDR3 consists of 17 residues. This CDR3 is CSVGGGNLGSGNTEAFF. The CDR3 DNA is TGCAGCGTGGGGGGTGGTAACCTAGGATCGGGTAACACTGAAGCTTTCTTT.

The CDR3 DNA reads TGTGCCAGCAGCCCCTGGGGGGGCCCTGGCAATCAGCCCCAGCATTTT. Protein sequence: CASSPWGGPGNQPQHF. V usage is TRBV6-7 and J usage is TRBJ1-5, with D perhaps TRBD1 (6 bases). TRBV6-7 has ORF status, its function being uncertain. Trimming removed 6 bases from V and 2 bases from J, with 17 bases in between. The CDR3 covers 16 residues.

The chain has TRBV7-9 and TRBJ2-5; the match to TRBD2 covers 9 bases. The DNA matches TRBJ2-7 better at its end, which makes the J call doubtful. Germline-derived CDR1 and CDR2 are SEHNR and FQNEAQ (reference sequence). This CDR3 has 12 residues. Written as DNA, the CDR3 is TGTGCCAGCAGCCAGACTAGCGGCGAGCAGTACTTC. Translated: CASSQTSGEQYF.

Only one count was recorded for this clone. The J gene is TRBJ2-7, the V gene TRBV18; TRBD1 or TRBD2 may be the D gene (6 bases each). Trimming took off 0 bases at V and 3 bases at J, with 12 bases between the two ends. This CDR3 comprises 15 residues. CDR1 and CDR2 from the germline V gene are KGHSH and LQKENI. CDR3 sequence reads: CASSPPDRGLYEQYF. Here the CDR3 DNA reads TGTGCCAGCTCACCACCCGATCGGGGGCTCTACGAGCAGTACTTC.

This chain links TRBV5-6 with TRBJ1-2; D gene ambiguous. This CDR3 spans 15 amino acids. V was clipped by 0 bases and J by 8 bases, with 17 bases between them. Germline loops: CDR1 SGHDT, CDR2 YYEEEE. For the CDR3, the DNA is TGTGCCAGCAGCTTGGGCACAATTAGAACGGGCGGCTACACCTTC. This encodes CASSLGTIRTGGYTF.

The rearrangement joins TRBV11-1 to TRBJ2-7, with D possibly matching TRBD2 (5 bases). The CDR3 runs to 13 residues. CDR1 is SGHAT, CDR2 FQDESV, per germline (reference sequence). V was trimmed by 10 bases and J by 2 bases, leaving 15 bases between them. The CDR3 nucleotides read TGTGCCACCTCCGAACTAGAAGCCTACGAGCAGTACTTC. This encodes CATSELEAYEQYF.

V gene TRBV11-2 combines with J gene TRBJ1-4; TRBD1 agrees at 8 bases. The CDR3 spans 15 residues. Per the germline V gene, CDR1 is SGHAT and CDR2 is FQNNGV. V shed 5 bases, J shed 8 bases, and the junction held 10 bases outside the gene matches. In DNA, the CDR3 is TGTGCCAGCAGCGTCGGACAGGGCCGAAGGGAAAAACTGTTTTTT. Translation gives CASSVGQGRREKLFF.